This T cell receptor (beta chain) was observed in a study of cytomegalovirus exposure and HLA in healthy donors. Whole-study context: A subsequent analysis reported that the 110 or so validation repertoires were produced on the same platform that had also been used for the roughly 670 first-cohort repertoires.

Regarding the study as a whole: Among the CMV-associated chains, three were confirmed in vitro as specific for CMV antigens. Investigators reported 164 TCR beta chains as tied to cytomegalovirus.

Turning to this clone: Its antigen is undetermined.

In germline, CDR1 is SGDLS, CDR2 YYNGEE. This CDR3 spans 15 amino acids. V was shortened by 0 bases and J by 3 bases, with 13 bases between the two germline ends. The data were produced by immunoSEQ multiplex PCR, yet TCRdb's version contains in-frame clones alone and is incomplete. The profile covers approximately 270,000 clones, with about 90% appearing a single time and more than 0.35% taken by the ten largest. While the first cohort had 600 to 750 subjects, the donors belonged to the separate validation cohort of roughly 130 subjects. The sequence came from a woman between 18 and 30 years old in good health and CMV-seronegative. The chain combines TRBV9 with TRBJ2-7; TRBD1 might be the D (5 bases). The sequenced sample was PBMCs. The CDR3 reads CASSVGSATVYEQYF. For the CDR3, the DNA is TGTGCCAGCAGCGTAGGTAGTGCGACAGTCTACGAGCAGTACTTC.